What follows are 18 T cell receptor beta chains derived from one specimen sequenced in a study of shared T cell receptors in the human thymus. Using immunoSEQ multiplex PCR, the repertoire was profiled, and TCRdb retains in-frame clones only, with some absent. The sample has roughly 700,000 clones, around 87% seen once; the top ten hold about 0.01%. The data also belong to a second study, concerning human thymus T cells.

Sequencing input: thymocytes. The source is a boy younger than two with a congenital heart defect.

The chain is built from TRBV14 and TRBJ2-1, with D perhaps TRBD2 (5 bases). This CDR3 spans 15 amino acids. V was pared by 0 bases and J by 6 bases, with 12 bases between. Germline V CDR1 and CDR2: SGHDN, FVKESK. As DNA, the CDR3 is TGTGCCAGCAGCCAAGAACCCCGGGATCGCAATGAGCAGTTCTTC. It codes for CASSQEPRDRNEQFF. Based on the CDR3 plus reference TRBV14 and TRBJ2-1, the full variable domain is EAGVTQFPSHSVIEKGQTVTLRCDPISGHDNLYWYRRVMGKEIKFLLHFVKESKQDESGMPNNRFLAERTGGTYSTLKVQPAELEDSGVYFCASSQEPRDRNEQFFGPGTRLTVL.

The V call is TRBV2, the J call TRBJ2-3; 8 nucleotides agree with TRBD2. In germline, CDR1 is SNHLY, CDR2 FYNNEI. The CDR3 runs to 15 residues. V lost 5 bases, J lost 6 bases, and 10 bases stayed unmatched. This chain's CDR3 is CASSYPWTSMDTQYF. The CDR3 nucleotides are TGTGCCAGCAGTTATCCGTGGACTAGCATGGATACGCAGTATTTT.

This chain uses TRBV9 with TRBJ2-7; 10 nucleotides line up with TRBD2. The CDR3 has 16 amino acids. V shed 4 bases and J 0 bases; nucleotides not matched to a gene: 7. Germline V lookup: CDR1 SGDLS, CDR2 YYNGEE. For the CDR3, the DNA is TGTGCCAGCAGCCTCGGGACTAGCGAGACCTCCTACGAGCAGTACTTC. It specifies CASSLGTSETSYEQYF.

The chain recombines TRBV6-1 with TRBJ2-7; 7 nucleotides agree with TRBD2. Trimming cost V 7 bases and J 2 bases; bases outside gene matches: 11. This CDR3 comprises 15 residues. CDR1 and CDR2 from the germline V gene are MNHNS and SASEGT. The CDR3 loop reads CASTRLAAGTYEQYF. Written as DNA, the CDR3 is TGTGCCAGCACTCGGCTAGCAGCGGGGACCTACGAGCAGTACTTC.

The rearrangement joins TRBV6-4 to TRBJ2-3, with 7 bases identical to TRBD2. The V segment lost 8 bases and the J segment 2 bases; nucleotides outside the gene matches: 7. Germline V lookup: CDR1 MRHNA, CDR2 SNTAGT. The CDR3 length is 14 residues. The DNA for the CDR3 is TGTGCCAGCGACGGGGACTACCCCACAGATACGCAGTATTTT. Its translation is CASDGDYPTDTQYF.

The gene calls are TRBV10-3 and TRBJ2-2; TRBD2 matches at 7 bases. This CDR3 spans 19 amino acids. Germline V gives CDR1 ENHRY, CDR2 SYGVKD. V was clipped by 2 bases and J by 0 bases; unmatched bases: 12. The CDR3 region has the DNA TGTGCCATCAGTGAGAAGCTAGCGGCAAAGGGTCCGAACACCGGGGAGCTGTTTTTT. Amino acids: CAISEKLAAKGPNTGELFF.

The genes are TRBV4-1 and TRBJ2-2; D gene uncertain. Germline CDR1 MGHRA, CDR2 YSYEKL. The germline V and J ends were trimmed by 2 bases and 4 bases, with 5 bases remaining between them. There are 13 residues in the CDR3. The CDR3, as DNA: TGCGCCAGCAGCCAACCGAGCACCGGGGAGCTGTTTTTT. Amino acids: CASSQPSTGELFF.

The V and J genes are TRBV30 and TRBJ2-7; a weak D match, TRBD1 (7 bases). Between the trimmed V and J ends, which lost 1 base and 2 bases, there was a span of 18 bases. In germline, CDR1 is GTSNPN, CDR2 SVGIG (reference sequence). CDR3 size: 16 residues. The DNA for the CDR3 is TGTGCCTGGAGTGCCCAGGGGGGTGGGGTTGCCTACGAGCAGTACTTC. Its protein is CAWSAQGGGVAYEQYF.

CDR3 residues: CASSPGGRSDSGNTIYF. The DNA of the CDR3 is TGTGCCAGCAGCCCGGGGGGGAGGAGTGACTCTGGAAACACCATATATTTT. This sequence joins TRBV5-6 and TRBJ1-3; tentatively, D is TRBD1 (5 bases). V dropped 4 bases and J dropped 0 bases, with 17 bases sitting between them. The CDR3 runs to 17 residues. Germline CDR1 is SGHDT and CDR2 is YYEEEE.

V is TRBV5-1 and J is TRBJ1-5; 8 bases agree with TRBD1. The V gene end was trimmed by 5 bases and the J gene end by 3 bases; junction bases not matched to a gene: 7. Germline CDR1 SGHRS, CDR2 YFSETQ. The CDR3 runs to 15 residues. The CDR3 sequence is CASSPTGVANQPQHF. The CDR3 bases are TGCGCCAGCAGTCCGACAGGGGTGGCCAATCAGCCCCAGCATTTT.

J is TRBJ2-7 and V is TRBV6-1; TRBD1 aligns across 7 bases. Germline V gene lookup returns CDR1 MNHNS and CDR2 SASEGT. The CDR3 has 16 residues. V trimming: 3 bases; J trimming: 6 bases; junction bases outside the gene matches: 14. The CDR3 bases are TGTGCCAGCAGTGAGCGGAACAGGGGCCTCAGGTGCGAGCAGTACTTC. Translation gives CASSERNRGLRCEQYF.

J is TRBJ1-3 and V is TRBV5-1; D is unresolved. Trimming shortened V by 0 bases and J by 0 bases, and 10 bases separated the two germline ends. The germline V gene encodes CDR1 SGHRS and CDR2 YFSETQ. The CDR3 contains 16 residues. The CDR3 protein is CASSLEDGSSGNTIYF. CDR3 nucleotides: TGCGCCAGCAGCTTGGAGGATGGGAGCTCTGGAAACACCATATATTTT.

V usage is TRBV15 and J usage is TRBJ2-3; TRBD1 agrees at 8 bases. CDR1 and CDR2 (germline): LNHNV, YYDKDF (reference sequence). Trimming cost V 0 bases and J 2 bases; bases outside gene matches: 7. There are 17 residues in the CDR3. The CDR3 bases are TGTGCCACCAGCAGAGATACGCACAGGGGGGACACAGATACGCAGTATTTT. Amino acids: CATSRDTHRGDTDTQYF.

The V gene is TRBV19, the J gene TRBJ2-1; 7 nucleotides align to TRBD2. The V gene's germline CDR1 is LNHDA and CDR2 SQIVND (reference sequence). The junction had 8 bases not matched to a gene; V was cut back by 5 bases and J by 1 base. CDR3 length equals 16 residues. CDR3 loop: CASSGLAEGSYNEQFF. In DNA, the CDR3 is TGTGCCAGTAGTGGCCTAGCGGAGGGGTCCTACAATGAGCAGTTCTTC.

This chain links TRBV4-3 with TRBJ2-7; possibly TRBD2 for D (5 bases). V shed 4 bases and J shed 7 bases, with 17 bases lying between them. The V gene's germline CDR1 is LGHNA and CDR2 YSLEER. CDR3 length: 14 amino acids. DNA of the CDR3: TGCGCCAGCAGCCTCCGGACTCCACCACGGGAGCAGTACTTC. This sequence encodes CASSLRTPPREQYF.

The sample holds one count of this clone. The chain combines TRBV28 with TRBJ2-7; a possible D gene is TRBD2 (5 bases). In germline, CDR1 is MDHEN, CDR2 SYDVKM. The V end lost 3 bases, the J end lost 2 bases, and 8 bases lay between the germline ends. The CDR3 runs 13 residues. In nucleotides, the CDR3 is TGTGCCAGCAGTTTTGAGGGTACCTACGAGCAGTACTTC. This codes for CASSFEGTYEQYF.

The chain combines TRBV19 with TRBJ1-2, with 8 bases that match TRBD1. The germline V gene has CDR1 LNHDA and CDR2 SQIVND (reference sequence). Unmatched junction bases numbered 8, after V lost 4 bases and J lost 7 bases. This CDR3 is built from 14 residues. CDR3 sequence (DNA): TGTGCCAGTAGTAGACCGGGACAGGCCTCTGGCTACACCTTC. This translates into CASSRPGQASGYTF.

This rearrangement joins TRBV5-6 to TRBJ2-7; weak D call: TRBD1 (5 bases). V was trimmed by 0 bases and J by 0 bases, leaving 13 bases between them. The CDR3 has 16 residues. Germline V gene data show CDR1 as SGHDT and CDR2 as YYEEEE. CDR3 sequence: CASSLALTAPSYEQYF. The CDR3 DNA is TGTGCCAGCAGCTTGGCCTTGACAGCCCCCTCCTACGAGCAGTACTTC.